These 11 T cell receptor beta chains originate from one sample sequenced in a study of blood T cell repertoires in COVID-19 (dated by TCRdb to the early 2020s). Receptors were amplified or captured by the immunoSEQ multiplex PCR assay. TCRdb limited this immuneACCESS table to in-frame rearrangements with V and J called. A share of clones is missing; checked studies link under half to unresolved V genes, and the rest is unexplained. This sample lists some 220,000 clones; about 85% were detected once. 6% to 7% of the sample is in the top ten clones. Sequencing input: peripheral blood. These receptor sequences come from a woman in her fifties or sixties with active or convalescent COVID-19.

The chain links TRBV5-1 to TRBJ2-1, with D possibly TRBD1 on 6 matching bases. V was pared by 4 bases and J by 9 bases, with 11 bases between. CDR1 and CDR2 (germline): SGHRS, YFSETQ. The CDR3 extends over 12 amino acids. DNA of the CDR3: TGCGCCAGCAGCAACCAGGGGACTGAGCAGTTCTTC. It encodes CASSNQGTEQFF.

This chain connects TRBV5-4 to TRBJ2-7, with TRBD2 as a possible D gene (7 bases). CDR3 length equals 16 residues. Germline CDR1 SGHNT, CDR2 YYREEE (reference sequence). Trimming removed 1 base from V and 6 bases from J, with 20 bases in between. The CDR3 region is CASSLTGRGGAIEQYV. In DNA form, the CDR3 reads TGTGCCAGCAGCTTGACTGGTCGTGGGGGGGCGATCGAGCAGTACGTC.

This chain joins TRBV19 and TRBJ1-1, with TRBD1 as a possible D gene (5 bases). Trimming pared 1 base from V and 4 bases from J, leaving 13 bases between. CDR1 and CDR2 from the germline V gene are LNHDA and SQIVND (reference sequence). This CDR3 has 15 amino acids. Written as DNA, the CDR3 is TGTGCCAGTAGTATAGGGCTCAGGGCAATCACTGAAGCTTTCTTT. Protein product: CASSIGLRAITEAFF.

V is TRBV28 and J is TRBJ2-1, with D possibly being TRBD2 (6 bases). Germline V gene data show CDR1 as MDHEN and CDR2 as SYDVKM. Trimming removed 9 bases from V and 4 bases from J, with 13 bases in between. The CDR3 is 13 amino acids. The CDR3 DNA follows: TGTGCCAGTGAAACTAGCAGATACAATGAGCAGTTCTTC. Protein sequence: CASETSRYNEQFF.

CDR3 coding DNA: TGTGCCAGCAGCTTCGGACTGGCCGGGGAGCTGTTTTTT. As protein: CASSFGLAGELFF. The chain combines TRBV7-2 with TRBJ2-2; TRBD2 is a possible D gene (5 bases). Trimming removed 3 bases at V and 6 bases at J, with 8 bases between. This CDR3 comprises 13 residues. CDR1 SGHTA and CDR2 FQGNSA come from the germline V gene.

The V gene is TRBV15, the J gene TRBJ1-5; TRBD1 agrees at 9 bases. V shed 3 bases, J shed 2 bases, and the junction held 5 bases outside the gene matches. The CDR3 is made up of 16 amino acids. Germline V gene lookup returns CDR1 LNHNV and CDR2 YYDKDF (reference sequence). CDR3 residues: CATSSLRTGGNQPQHF. CDR3 in DNA: TGTGCCACCAGCAGTCTTAGGACAGGGGGCAATCAGCCCCAGCATTTT.

The chain uses TRBV6-2 or TRBV6-3 and TRBJ1-5; D is unresolved. The V and J ends lost 2 bases and 2 bases respectively, with 19 bases between them. The CDR3 has 18 residues. Germline V gene data show CDR1 as MNHEY and CDR2 as SVGEGT. The chain's CDR3 is CASSYPPGAKWGNQPQHF. Written as DNA, the CDR3 is TGTGCCAGCAGTTACCCCCCAGGCGCCAAGTGGGGCAATCAGCCCCAGCATTTT.

The J gene is TRBJ2-5, the V gene TRBV2; 10 bases map to TRBD1. The V and J ends lost 4 bases and 5 bases, in that order; junction bases with no gene match: 4. The CDR3 sequence is 14 residues long. Germline-derived CDR1 and CDR2 are SNHLY and FYNNEI. The CDR3 sequence: CASSGQGAGETQYF. DNA for the CDR3: TGTGCCAGCAGTGGACAGGGGGCGGGGGAGACCCAGTACTTC.

This chain uses TRBV9 with TRBJ2-7; 7 bases line up with TRBD2. V gave up 0 bases and J gave up 3 bases; unmatched junction bases: 6. From germline, CDR1 is SGDLS and CDR2 YYNGEE. The CDR3 sequence is 15 residues long. The CDR3 region is CASSVAEWGGYEQYF. The CDR3 DNA sequence: TGTGCCAGCAGCGTAGCTGAATGGGGGGGCTACGAGCAGTACTTC.

The chain carries TRBV2 and TRBJ1-6, with TRBD1 matching 11 bases. Germline loops: CDR1 SNHLY, CDR2 FYNNEI. The V gene end was trimmed by 9 bases and the J gene end by 8 bases; junction bases not matched to a gene: 0. The CDR3 runs 12 residues. CDR3 sequence: CARGQGDSPLHF. CDR3 nucleotide sequence: TGTGCCAGGGGACAGGGGGATTCACCCCTCCACTTT.

The chain combines TRBV7-9 with TRBJ1-1, with TRBD1 matching 7 bases. The length of the CDR3 is 15 residues. CDR1 and CDR2 (germline): SEHNR, FQNEAQ (reference sequence). Trimming cost V 0 bases and J 5 bases; bases outside gene matches: 6. The CDR3 sequence: CASSLALIQGTEAFF. Here the CDR3 DNA reads TGTGCCAGCAGCTTAGCCTTAATACAGGGGACTGAAGCTTTCTTT.